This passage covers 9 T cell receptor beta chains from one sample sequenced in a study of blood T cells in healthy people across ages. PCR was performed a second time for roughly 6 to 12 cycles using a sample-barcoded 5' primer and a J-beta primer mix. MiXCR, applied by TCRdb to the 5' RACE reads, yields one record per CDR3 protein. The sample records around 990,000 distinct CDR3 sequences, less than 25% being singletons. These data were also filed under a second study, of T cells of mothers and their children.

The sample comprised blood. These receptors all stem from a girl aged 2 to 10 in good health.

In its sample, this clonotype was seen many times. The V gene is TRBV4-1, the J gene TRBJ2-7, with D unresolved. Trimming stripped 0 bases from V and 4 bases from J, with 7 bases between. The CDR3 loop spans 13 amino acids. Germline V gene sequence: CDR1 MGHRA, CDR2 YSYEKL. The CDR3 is CASSQELHYEQYF. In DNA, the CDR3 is TGCGCCAGCAGCCAAGAGCTCCATTACGAGCAGTACTTC.

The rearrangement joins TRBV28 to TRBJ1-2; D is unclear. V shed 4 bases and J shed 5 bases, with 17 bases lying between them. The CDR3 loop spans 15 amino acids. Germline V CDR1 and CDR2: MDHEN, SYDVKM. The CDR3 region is CASSSRFSFLYGYTF. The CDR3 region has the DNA TGTGCCAGCAGTTCTCGTTTCTCCTTCTTGTATGGCTACACCTTC.

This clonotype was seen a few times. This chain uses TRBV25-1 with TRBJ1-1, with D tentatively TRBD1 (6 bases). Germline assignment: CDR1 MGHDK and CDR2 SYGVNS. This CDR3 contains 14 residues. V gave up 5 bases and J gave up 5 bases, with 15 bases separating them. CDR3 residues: CASSPGERRTEAFF. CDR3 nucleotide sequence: TGTGCCAGCAGTCCAGGGGAGAGGAGAACTGAAGCTTTCTTT.

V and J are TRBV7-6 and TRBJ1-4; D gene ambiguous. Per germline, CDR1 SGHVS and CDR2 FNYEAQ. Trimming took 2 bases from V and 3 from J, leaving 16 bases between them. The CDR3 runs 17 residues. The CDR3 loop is CASSLFSPGEPNEKLFF. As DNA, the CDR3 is TGTGCCAGCAGCTTATTTTCCCCTGGGGAACCTAATGAAAAACTGTTTTTT.

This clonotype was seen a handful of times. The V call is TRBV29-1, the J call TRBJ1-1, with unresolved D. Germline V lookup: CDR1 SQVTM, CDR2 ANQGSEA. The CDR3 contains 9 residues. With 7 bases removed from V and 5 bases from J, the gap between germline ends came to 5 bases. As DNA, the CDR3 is TGCAGCGCCGGAACTGAAGCTTTCTTT. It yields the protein CSAGTEAFF.

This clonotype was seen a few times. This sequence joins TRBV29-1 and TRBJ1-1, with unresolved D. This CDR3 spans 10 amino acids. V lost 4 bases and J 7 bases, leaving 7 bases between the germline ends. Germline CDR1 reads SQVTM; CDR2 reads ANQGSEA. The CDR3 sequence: CSVVGVEAFF. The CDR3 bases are TGCAGCGTTGTCGGGGTTGAAGCTTTCTTT. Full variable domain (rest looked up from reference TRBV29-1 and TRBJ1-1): SAVISQKPSRDICQRGTSLTIQCQVDSQVTMMFWYRQQPGQSLTLIATANQGSEATYESGFVIDKFPISRPNLTFSTLTVSNMSPEDSSIYLCSVVGVEAFFGQGTRLTVV.

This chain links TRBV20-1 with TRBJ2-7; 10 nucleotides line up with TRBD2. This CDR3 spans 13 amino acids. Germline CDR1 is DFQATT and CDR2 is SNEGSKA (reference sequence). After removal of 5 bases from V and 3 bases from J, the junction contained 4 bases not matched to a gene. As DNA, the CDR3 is TGCAGTGCTCATAGCGGGAGGAACTACGAGCAGTACTTC. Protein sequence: CSAHSGRNYEQYF.

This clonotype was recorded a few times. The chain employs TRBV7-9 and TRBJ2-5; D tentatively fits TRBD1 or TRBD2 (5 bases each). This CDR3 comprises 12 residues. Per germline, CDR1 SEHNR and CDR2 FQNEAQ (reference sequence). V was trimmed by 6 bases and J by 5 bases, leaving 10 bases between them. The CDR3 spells CASSRDAETQYF. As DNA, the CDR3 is TGTGCCAGCAGTCGGGACGCCGAGACCCAGTACTTC. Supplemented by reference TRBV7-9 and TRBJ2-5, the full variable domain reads DTGVSQNPRHKITKRGQNVTFRCDPISEHNRLYWYRQTLGQGPEFLTYFQNEAQLEKSRLLSDRFSAERPKGSFSTLEIQRTEQGDSAMYLCASSRDAETQYFGPGTRLLVL.

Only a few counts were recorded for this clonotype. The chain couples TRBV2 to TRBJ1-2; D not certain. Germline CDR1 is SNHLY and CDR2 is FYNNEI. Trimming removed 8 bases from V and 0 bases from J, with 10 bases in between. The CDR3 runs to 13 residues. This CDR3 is CASSGRSNYGYTF. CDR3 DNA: TGTGCCAGCTCGGGGAGATCTAACTATGGCTACACCTTC. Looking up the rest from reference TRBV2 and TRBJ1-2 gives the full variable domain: EPEVTQTPSHQVTQMGQEVILRCVPISNHLYFYWYRQILGQKVEFLVSFYNNEISEKSEIFDDQFSVERPDGSNFTLKIRSTKLEDSAMYFCASSGRSNYGYTFGSGTRLTVV.